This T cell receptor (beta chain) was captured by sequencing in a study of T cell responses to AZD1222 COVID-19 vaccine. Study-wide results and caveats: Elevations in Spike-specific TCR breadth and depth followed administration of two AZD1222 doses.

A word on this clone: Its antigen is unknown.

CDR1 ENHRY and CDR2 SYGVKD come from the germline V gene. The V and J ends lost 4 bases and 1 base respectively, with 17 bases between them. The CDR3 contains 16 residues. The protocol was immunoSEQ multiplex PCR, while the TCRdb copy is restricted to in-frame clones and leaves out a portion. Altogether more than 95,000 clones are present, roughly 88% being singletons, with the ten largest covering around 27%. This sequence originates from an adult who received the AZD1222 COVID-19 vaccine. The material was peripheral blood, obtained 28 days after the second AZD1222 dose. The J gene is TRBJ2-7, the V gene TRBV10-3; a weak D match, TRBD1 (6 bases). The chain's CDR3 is CAISGSQGIGSYEQYF. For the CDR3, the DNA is TGTGCCATCAGTGGCTCACAGGGTATCGGGTCCTACGAGCAGTACTTC.